The clone carrying this TCR beta chain was seen more than once but under ten times. Other DNA sequences in the same sample also yield this CDR3. The source of the sample is a study of blood T cell repertoires in COVID-19. Across the study: There were acute and convalescent COVID-19 samples, and they came from the United States, Italy and Spain. Nucleic acid was either cDNA or gDNA, and it came from T cells, B-cell-depleted T cells, or PBMCs.

Per the study methods: Amplification with reference gene primers provided the estimates of nucleated cell counts. Assay used: immunoSEQ multiplex PCR; TCRdb lists only in-frame clones, some missing. D and trimming were read from the DNA, whereas the V and J calls and clone size are those reported in that table. The profile shows 200,000 to 250,000 clones, around nine tenths of them singletons. The germline V gene encodes CDR1 KGHSH and CDR2 LQKENI. The CDR3 totals 13 residues. V gave up 6 bases and J gave up 4 bases; unmatched junction bases: 4. The chain couples TRBV18 to TRBJ1-2, with 8 positions matching TRBD1. The sequence came from a woman aged 70-85 years with active or convalescent COVID-19. The specimen was peripheral blood. CDR3 nucleotide sequence: TGTGCCAGCTCTCCCGGGACAGGCTATGGCTACACCTTC. This encodes CASSPGTGYGYTF.